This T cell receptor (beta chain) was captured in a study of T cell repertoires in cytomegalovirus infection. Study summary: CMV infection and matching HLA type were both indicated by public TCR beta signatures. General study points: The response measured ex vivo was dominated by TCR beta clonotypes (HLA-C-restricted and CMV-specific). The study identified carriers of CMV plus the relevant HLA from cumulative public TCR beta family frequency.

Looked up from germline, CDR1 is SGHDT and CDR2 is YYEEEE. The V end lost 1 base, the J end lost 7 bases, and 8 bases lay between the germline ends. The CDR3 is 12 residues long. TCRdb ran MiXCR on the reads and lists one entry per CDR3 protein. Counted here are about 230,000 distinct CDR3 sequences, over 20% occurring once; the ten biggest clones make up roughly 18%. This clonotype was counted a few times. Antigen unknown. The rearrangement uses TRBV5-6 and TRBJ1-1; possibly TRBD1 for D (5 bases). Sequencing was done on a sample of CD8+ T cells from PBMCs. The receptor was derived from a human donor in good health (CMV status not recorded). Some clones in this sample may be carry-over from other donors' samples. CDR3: CASSLLGVEAFF. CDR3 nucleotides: TGTGCCAGCAGCTTGTTAGGGGTTGAAGCTTTCTTT.